This TCR beta chain was retrieved from a study of blood T cells in healthy people across ages. Germline loops: CDR1 LGHNA, CDR2 YNFKEQ. This CDR3 has 16 amino acids. V gave up 0 bases and J gave up 1 base, with 12 bases separating them. A sample-barcoded 5' primer and a J-beta primer mix were used in a second PCR of about 7 to 11 cycles. MiXCR, applied by TCRdb to the 5' RACE reads, yields one record per CDR3 protein. The sample shows about 1.1 million distinct CDR3 sequences, less than 45% of them seen only once. The sequencing sample was made of blood. The chain is built from TRBV4-2 and TRBJ1-1, with D maybe TRBD1 (6 bases). This receptor was identified in a man aged 18 to 29 in good health. The CDR3, as DNA: TGTGCCAGCAGCCAAGAGGGGGGGGCAGCGAACACTGAAGCTTTCTTT. This translates into CASSQEGGAANTEAFF.